The source of this T cell receptor beta chain is a study of OX40 agonist ivuxolimab in advanced cancers. Overall study context: From about 20 to 80 years was the age range, with a mean of approximately 63 years, and 70% to 85% were male. Patients achieving partial responses numbered three: one hepatocellular carcinoma case and two cutaneous melanoma cases. Overall study results and limits: Some of the lowest clonal expansion was seen in partial responders at 0.1-3.0 mg/kg.

As regards this clone: Its specificity is not known.

Produced via immunoSEQ multiplex PCR; TCRdb's table is partial and in-frame only. The sample lists about 100,000 clones, approximately 90% seen once, with around 0.16% in the top ten. The CDR3 is 15 amino acids. The trim removed 7 bases at V and 8 bases at J, leaving 12 bases unmatched. Germline lookup yields CDR1 SQVTM and CDR2 ANQGSEA. The rearrangement links TRBV29-1 to TRBJ2-1; 12 nucleotides align to TRBD2. This specimen was CD4+ or CD8+ T cells sorted from blood, taken in a trial of the OX40 agonist ivuxolimab. This TCR derives from an adult with an advanced solid tumor such as melanoma, head and neck, liver or kidney cancer. The CDR3 region is CSAKTTSGRMDEQFF. The CDR3 bases are TGCAGCGCCAAAACCACTAGCGGGAGGATGGATGAGCAGTTCTTC.